The rows below give T cell receptor beta chains drawn from one sample of a study of breast tumors, draining lymph nodes, adjacent tissues. TCRdb ran MiXCR on the multiplex PCR reads and lists one entry per CDR3 protein. The sample lists under 300,000 distinct CDR3 sequences, approximately 36% occurring once. The specimen sequenced was axillary lymph node tissue. The receptor source for this set is a female donor with breast cancer. Some clones in this sample may be carry-over from other donors' samples. The CDR3 runs from the conserved cysteine through the conserved F or W. The D gene is left open where the match is weak. Expanded clones get a size class; other rows say once, few or many, or leave the size out.

V,J,D,size,DNA,CDR3
TRBV20-1,TRBJ1-1,-,few,TGCAGTGCTAGAGACTCTCGGAAGGGAATAGCTGAAGCTTTCTTT,CSARDSRKGIAEAFF
TRBV7-9,TRBJ1-5,TRBD1,many,TGTGCCAGCAGCAGGGACAGGGATGGCAATCAGCCCCAGCATTTT,CASSRDRDGNQPQHF
TRBV6-5,TRBJ2-5,-,-,TGTGCCAGCAGTCGAGAGACCCAGTACTTC,CASSRETQYF
TRBV5-8,TRBJ2-1,-,few,TGTGCCAGCAGCTTGCAGGACCCCTCCTACAATGAGCAGTTCTTC,CASSLQDPSYNEQFF
TRBV6-5,TRBJ1-2,-,-,TGTGCCAGCAGTTACTCGGCGGGGGCCGGTTATGGCTACACCTTC,CASSYSAGAGYGYTF
TRBV4-3,TRBJ2-1,TRBD2,few,TGCGCCAGCAGCCAAGTTGTTGTGGGGGGGATCTCTTACAATGAGCAGTTCTTC,CASSQVVVGGISYNEQFF
TRBV20-1,TRBJ2-2,TRBD1,many,TGCAGTGCTCTGGACAGGGCAAACACCGGGGAGCTGTTTTTT,CSALDRANTGELFF
TRBV7-6,TRBJ2-5,TRBD2,-,TGTGCCAGCAGCTTAATCCAAGGGACTAGTGGAGAAGAGACCCAGTACTTC,CASSLIQGTSGEETQYF
TRBV6-5,TRBJ1-2,-,-,TGTGCCAGCAGTCCTGGACGGTTCTATGGCTACACCTTC,CASSPGRFYGYTF
TRBV7-2,TRBJ1-5,-,-,TGTGCCAGCAGCTTACCAACGGGGAAGGCTCAGCCCCAGCATTTT,CASSLPTGKAQPQHF
TRBV2,TRBJ2-2,-,many,TGTGCCAGCAGTGAAAGGTCAAACACCGGGGAGCTGTTTTTT,CASSERSNTGELFF
TRBV29-1,TRBJ2-2,TRBD2,many,TGCAGCGTTGAGGCGGGAGTTAACGCCGGGGAGCTGTTTTTT,CSVEAGVNAGELFF
TRBV19,TRBJ1-2,TRBD1,-,TGTGCCGGGGACAGGGGGTCTGGCTACACCTTC,CAGDRGSGYTF
TRBV12-3/TRBV12-4,TRBJ2-7,TRBD2,many,TGTGCCAGCAGTTCCGCGCTAGCGGGGGCTCACCTCGAGCAGTACTTC,CASSSALAGAHLEQYF
TRBV7-9,TRBJ2-1,TRBD2,many,TGTGCCAGCAGCCGGGGACTAGCGGACAATGAGCAGTTCTTC,CASSRGLADNEQFF
TRBV7-3,TRBJ2-1,TRBD1,many,TGTGCCAGCAGCTTAATAGGGGGCGAGAGCAATGAGCAGTTCTTC,CASSLIGGESNEQFF
TRBV2,TRBJ1-4,-,-,TGTGCCAGTGCCGGGGGTTACGATGAAAAACTGTTTTTT,CASAGGYDEKLFF
TRBV7-9,TRBJ1-6,-,-,TGTGCCAGCAGCACCCGCCGACAGGCTCATTCACCCCTCCACTTT,CASSTRRQAHSPLHF
TRBV20-1,TRBJ2-1,TRBD2,many,TGCAGTGCCACCGGGACTACGCCTGAGCAGTTCTTC,CSATGTTPEQFF
TRBV9,TRBJ1-4,-,-,TGTGCCAGCAGCGTGCTACCCTCAGGGGAAAAACTGTCTTTT,CASSVLPSGEKLSF
TRBV19,TRBJ1-5,-,-,TGTGCCAGTAGTAGGGGACGGAAACCCAATCAGCCCCAGCATTTT,CASSRGRKPNQPQHF
TRBV5-6,TRBJ2-3,TRBD1,once,TGTGCCAGCAGCTATAACAGGGGAAGGACGTACAATGAGCAGTATTTT,CASSYNRGRTYNEQYF
TRBV7-2,TRBJ1-6,-,-,TGTGCCAGCAGCTTAGTAGCGGGGGATAATTCACCCCTCCACTTT,CASSLVAGDNSPLHF
TRBV25-1,TRBJ2-5,TRBD2,-,TGTGCCAGCAGTGAATTCAGCGGGGTGGCTAGTAAAGAGACCCAGTACTTC,CASSEFSGVASKETQYF
TRBV20-1,TRBJ2-2,-,many,TGCAGTGCTAGAGTCCGGGACAACCACAGGGAGCTGTTTTTT,CSARVRDNHRELFF
TRBV5-1,TRBJ2-7,-,few,TGCGCCAGCAGCTTGTCCGGGTACGAGCACTACTTC,CASSLSGYEHYF
TRBV27,TRBJ2-1,-,few,TGTGCCAGCAGACAGGGTACCTACAATGAGCAGTTCTTC,CASRQGTYNEQFF
TRBV20-1,TRBJ1-4,-,many,TGCAGTGCTAGAGATTTCATGGCAACTAATGAAAAACTGTTTTTT,CSARDFMATNEKLFF
TRBV18,TRBJ2-7,-,many,TGTGCCAGCTCATCTCCTGACTCCTTCTACGAGCAGTACTTC,CASSSPDSFYEQYF
TRBV11-3,TRBJ2-3,-,many,TGTGCCAGCAGCTCCCGTGAGAGCACAGATACGCAGTATTTT,CASSSRESTDTQYF